These T cell receptor beta chains were read from a single sample in a study of cytomegalovirus exposure and HLA in healthy donors. Only in-frame clones appear in the TCRdb table, and some are missing; sequencing was by immunoSEQ multiplex PCR. The data hold roughly 200,000 clones, with about 80% observed a single time. Material: PBMCs. These receptors were obtained from a woman between 40 and 50 years old in good health and CMV-seronegative. Each CDR3 is given with its conserved first and last residue. D genes are given only for firm matches.

>.|TRBV7-6
CASSLGVASYNEQFF
>.|TRBV19
CASRSGLPYGYTF
>.|TRBV4-1
CASSQYSDTQYF
>TRBD2|TRBV10-2
CASRGGPYEQYF
>.|TRBV11-1
CASSPDIGAYEQYF
>.|TRBV5-1
CASSFNSENTEAFF
>.|TRBV5-1
CASSPGSAYEQYF
>.|TRBV28
CASSTSGGAVYSNQPQHF
>.|TRBV6-5
CASSFGQGTFF
>TRBD1|TRBV6-4
CASSDSTRGPNQPQHF
>.|TRBV6-6
CASSLQGFNQPQHF
>.|TRBV21-1
CASSKAEGNEQYF
>.|TRBV7-3
CASSLLRYQETQYF
>TRBD1|TRBV30
CAWSGGQLVKEQYF
>TRBD2|TRBV4-3
CASSQGPSGGSWTDTQYF
>.|TRBV5-1
CASKDGSSYNEQFF